This TCR beta chain is from a study of radiotherapy plus CTLA-4 blockade in lung cancer. Clones were sequenced by immunoSEQ multiplex PCR, and TCRdb holds only the in-frame ones, with some missing. The top ten clones hold 4.9% of a sample with more than 90,000 clones, 88% of them seen once. Per the germline V gene, CDR1 is KGHSH and CDR2 is LQKENI. V shed 7 bases and J shed 1 base, with 14 bases lying between them. The length of the CDR3 is 15 residues. The chain uses TRBV18 and TRBJ2-1; D remains unclear. This sequence originates from a human donor with non-small cell lung cancer that progressed on radiotherapy plus ipilimumab. The sample was peripheral blood, taken from a patient treated with radiotherapy plus ipilimumab. The CDR3 DNA follows: TGTGCCAGCTTATCCTCATCCGTTTCCTACAATGAGCAGTTCTTC. Protein sequence: CASLSSSVSYNEQFF.